The T cell receptor beta chain described here comes from a study of PD-1 blockade in classical Hodgkin lymphoma. Study-level findings and limits: Diversity similar to that of newly diagnosed patients was seen at baseline in complete responders. In newly diagnosed patients, baseline TCR diversity was reportedly below that of healthy donors.

Worth noting for this clone: Antigen: not known.

The ends lost 4 bases at V and 2 bases at J; junction bases unmatched: 7. Germline V gene data show CDR1 as MDHEN and CDR2 as SYDVKM. The CDR3 spans 18 residues. Each of the patients experienced relapse following autologous stem cell transplantation, and their brentuximab vedotin exposure differed. Patients reached a best response of complete response, partial response or progressive disease. Repertoires were generated with immunoSEQ multiplex PCR, while TCRdb's copy carries only in-frame clones and drops some. The table includes tens of thousands of clones, roughly 91% detected once. The gene calls are TRBV28 and TRBJ2-1, with 14 bases lining up with TRBD2. This receptor was identified in a human donor with classical Hodgkin lymphoma. The specimen was peripheral blood mononuclear cells (PBMCs), collected at baseline. CDR3 loop: CASSSGLAGGPPYNEQFF. The CDR3 DNA reads as TGTGCCAGCAGTTCCGGACTAGCGGGAGGCCCCCCCTACAATGAGCAGTTCTTC.